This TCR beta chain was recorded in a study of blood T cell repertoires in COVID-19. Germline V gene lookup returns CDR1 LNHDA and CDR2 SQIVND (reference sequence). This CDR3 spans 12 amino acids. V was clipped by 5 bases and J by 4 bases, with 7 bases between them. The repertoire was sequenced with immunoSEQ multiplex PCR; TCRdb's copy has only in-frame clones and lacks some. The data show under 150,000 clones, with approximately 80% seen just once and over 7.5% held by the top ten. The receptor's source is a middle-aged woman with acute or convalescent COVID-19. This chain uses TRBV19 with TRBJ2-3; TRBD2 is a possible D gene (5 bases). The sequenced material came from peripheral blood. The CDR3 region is CASSQRSDTQYF. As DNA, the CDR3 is TGTGCCAGTAGTCAGCGGTCAGATACGCAGTATTTT.